This entry concerns a single T cell receptor (beta chain). This entry belongs to a study of cytomegalovirus exposure and HLA in healthy donors. The CDR3 has 16 amino acids. Germline CDR1 SEHNR, CDR2 FQNEAQ (reference sequence). Trimming took 7 bases from V and 0 from J, leaving 18 bases between them. The PCR ran on 60 Vbeta and 13 Jbeta primers. Some clones are missing from TCRdb's copy, which holds only in-frame ones; the method was immunoSEQ multiplex PCR. The sample has 140,000 to 150,000 clones, roughly 72% seen once. This chain joins TRBV7-9 and TRBJ1-1; no clear D gene. This TCR was sampled from a man aged 40-49 years in good health and CMV-seronegative. Sequencing input: PBMCs. CDR3 region: CASINPPFQLNTEAFF. CDR3 nucleotide sequence: TGTGCCAGCATCAATCCCCCGTTCCAGTTGAACACTGAAGCTTTCTTT.